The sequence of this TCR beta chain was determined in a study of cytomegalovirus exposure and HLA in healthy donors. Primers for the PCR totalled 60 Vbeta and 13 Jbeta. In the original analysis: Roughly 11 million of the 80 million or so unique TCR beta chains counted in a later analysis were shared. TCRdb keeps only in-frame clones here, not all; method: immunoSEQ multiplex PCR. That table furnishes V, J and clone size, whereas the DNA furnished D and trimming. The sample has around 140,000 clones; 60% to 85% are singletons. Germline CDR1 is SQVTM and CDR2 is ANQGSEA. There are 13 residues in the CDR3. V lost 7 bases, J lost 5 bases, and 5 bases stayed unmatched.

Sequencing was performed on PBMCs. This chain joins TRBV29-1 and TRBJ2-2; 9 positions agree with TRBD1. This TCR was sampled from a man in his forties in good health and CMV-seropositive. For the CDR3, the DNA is TGCAGCGGGAGACAGGGGGGAACCGGGGAGCTGTTTTTT. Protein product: CSGRQGGTGELFF.